The 26 T cell receptor beta chains below all came from one sample that was sequenced in a study of shared clonotypes between healthy human individuals. Sequenced by immunoSEQ multiplex PCR; TCRdb stores in-frame clones only, minus some. The table has under 600,000 clones, 95% to 98% seen once. CD45RO-negative, CCR7-positively selected cells formed the naive CD8 fraction, excluding terminally differentiated effector memory CD45RA+ cells. Input material: naive CD8+ T cells sorted from blood. The receptors stem from a man aged 25 to 45 in good health.

This clone was observed a single time. The chain couples TRBV5-1 to TRBJ2-2; no clear D gene. The V gene's germline CDR1 is SGHRS and CDR2 YFSETQ. Trimming stripped 2 bases from V and 6 bases from J, with 5 bases between. This CDR3 region has 12 residues. The CDR3 bases are TGCGCCAGCAGCTTTAACTCCGGGGAGCTGTTTTTT. This encodes CASSFNSGELFF. Looking up the rest from reference TRBV5-1 and TRBJ2-2 gives the full variable domain: KAGVTQTPRYLIKTRGQQVTLSCSPISGHRSVSWYQQTPGQGLQFLFEYFSETQRNKGNFPGRFSGRQFSNSRSEMNVSTLELGDSALYLCASSFNSGELFFGEGSRLTVL.

This chain connects TRBV29-1 to TRBJ2-3, with D uncertain. Germline V gene data show CDR1 as SQVTM and CDR2 as ANQGSEA. The CDR3 covers 13 residues. The germline V and J ends were trimmed by 7 bases and 2 bases, with 13 bases remaining between them. This CDR3 reads CSADLADTDTQYF. The CDR3 DNA reads TGCAGCGCGGACCTTGCAGACACAGATACGCAGTATTTT.

The CDR3 sequence: CASSLETGRYNEQFF. CDR3 nucleotides: TGCGCCAGCAGCTTGGAAACGGGAAGGTACAATGAGCAGTTCTTC. The chain links TRBV5-1 to TRBJ2-1; possibly TRBD2 for D (5 bases). Trimming left V 0 bases short and J 4 bases short, with 11 bases between. Germline loops: CDR1 SGHRS, CDR2 YFSETQ. The CDR3 is 15 residues long.

This rearrangement joins TRBV28 to TRBJ1-2, with a tentative D call TRBD1 (6 bases). CDR3 length equals 14 residues. Trimming cost V 6 bases and J 7 bases, with 18 bases left between them. CDR1 MDHEN and CDR2 SYDVKM come from the germline V gene. The CDR3 DNA sequence: TGTGCCAGCAGCGTCACAGGGAAGGAGAGTGGCTACACCTTC. Translation gives CASSVTGKESGYTF.

V usage is TRBV7-9 and J usage is TRBJ2-7, with 9 bases aligning to TRBD1. Germline trimming cut 5 bases from V and 5 bases from J; bases unmatched to any gene: 7. This CDR3 contains 14 residues. Germline V CDR1 and CDR2: SEHNR, FQNEAQ (reference sequence). In DNA, the CDR3 is TGTGCCAGCAGCCCCCCGACAGGGGGAGACGAGCAGTACTTC. Translation gives CASSPPTGGDEQYF.

The chain recombines TRBV19 with TRBJ2-6; weak D call: TRBD1 (6 bases). Germline lookup yields CDR1 LNHDA and CDR2 SQIVND (reference sequence). The CDR3 loop spans 15 amino acids. The V and J ends lost 10 bases and 0 bases respectively, with 13 bases between them. CDR3 coding DNA: TGTGCCACCGGACAGACAAGCTCTGGGGCCAACGTCCTGACTTTC. As protein: CATGQTSSGANVLTF. The full variable domain, with the rest looked up from reference TRBV19 and TRBJ2-6, is DGGITQSPKYLFRKEGQNVTLSCEQNLNHDAMYWYRQDPGQGLRLIYYSQIVNDFQKGDIAEGYSVSREKKESFPLTVTSAQKNPTAFYLCATGQTSSGANVLTFGAGSRLTVL.

The chain carries TRBV2 and TRBJ2-7, with 7 bases fitting TRBD1. CDR3 length: 10 amino acids. The germline V gene has CDR1 SNHLY and CDR2 FYNNEI. V dropped 4 bases and J dropped 9; count of bases not matched to a gene: 0. This CDR3 reads CASSGDRQYF. Written as DNA, the CDR3 is TGTGCCAGCAGTGGGGACAGGCAGTACTTC. Filled out from reference TRBV2 and TRBJ2-7, the complete variable domain reads EPEVTQTPSHQVTQMGQEVILRCVPISNHLYFYWYRQILGQKVEFLVSFYNNEISEKSEIFDDQFSVERPDGSNFTLKIRSTKLEDSAMYFCASSGDRQYFGPGTRLTVT.

V usage is TRBV29-1 and J usage is TRBJ2-7; D possibly corresponds to TRBD2 (7 bases). The germline V gene encodes CDR1 SQVTM and CDR2 ANQGSEA. The CDR3 extends over 10 amino acids. Trimming left V 6 bases short and J 7 bases short, with 10 bases between. Written as DNA, the CDR3 is TGCAGCGTGGGAGGGGGGGAGCAGTACTTC. Its translation is CSVGGGEQYF.

The chain employs TRBV11-3 and TRBJ1-5; D is perhaps TRBD1 (6 bases). Germline V gene sequence: CDR1 SGHNT, CDR2 YENEEA. This CDR3 comprises 18 residues. Between the trimmed V and J ends, which lost 1 base and 3 bases, there was a span of 19 bases. The CDR3: CASSLAVGRGENNQPQHF. CDR3 nucleotides: TGTGCCAGCAGCTTAGCCGTAGGTAGGGGGGAGAACAATCAGCCCCAGCATTTT.

The V call is TRBV10-3, the J call TRBJ2-2, with no clear D. The ends were cut back, 3 bases at V and 0 bases at J, with 8 bases in the middle. The CDR3 covers 15 residues. Looked up from germline, CDR1 is ENHRY and CDR2 is SYGVKD. CDR3 region: CAISDPSANTGELFF. Here the CDR3 DNA reads TGTGCCATCAGTGACCCCTCCGCGAACACCGGGGAGCTGTTTTTT.

This chain uses TRBV5-4 with TRBJ2-7; tentatively, D is TRBD2 (5 bases). Germline V gene sequence: CDR1 SGHNT, CDR2 YYREEE (reference sequence). The V gene lost 2 bases and the J gene lost 3 bases, with 6 bases spanning the gap. This CDR3 has 12 residues. The CDR3 loop is CASSFDYYEQYF. The CDR3 coding sequence is TGTGCCAGCAGCTTCGACTACTACGAGCAGTACTTC.

The V gene is TRBV10-3, the J gene TRBJ1-1; 8 nucleotides align to TRBD1. This CDR3 region has 16 residues. V was clipped by 2 bases and J by 4 bases; unmatched bases: 9. Per the germline V gene, CDR1 is ENHRY and CDR2 is SYGVKD. The DNA of the CDR3 is TGTGCCATCAGTGAGAGTACAGGGGGTCATGGCACTGAAGCTTTCTTT. It translates to CAISESTGGHGTEAFF.

This rearrangement joins TRBV28 to TRBJ1-2; 9 positions agree with TRBD1. The CDR3 runs 17 residues. Per the germline V gene, CDR1 is MDHEN and CDR2 is SYDVKM. J lost 4 bases, V lost 1 base, and 10 bases had no gene match. The CDR3 loop is CASSLSGWTGVLYGYTF. CDR3 DNA: TGTGCCAGCAGTTTATCAGGGTGGACAGGGGTACTCTATGGCTACACCTTC.

J is TRBJ2-5 and V is TRBV5-1; 12 bases fit TRBD2. The CDR3 is 16 residues long. With 4 bases clipped from V and 5 bases from J, the junction kept 9 bases outside the gene matches. Germline CDR1 SGHRS, CDR2 YFSETQ. In nucleotides, the CDR3 is TGCGCCAGCAGCGAGGGTTCCCTAGCGGGAGGGGAGACCCAGTACTTC. It codes for CASSEGSLAGGETQYF.

The gene calls are TRBV18 and TRBJ2-7; 7 positions agree with TRBD2. Germline assignment: CDR1 KGHSH and CDR2 LQKENI. The V and J ends lost 4 bases and 1 base, in that order; junction bases with no gene match: 7. This CDR3 is built from 15 residues. CDR3 DNA sequence: TGTGCCAGCTCACGAGGGGCTAGCGGTTCCTACGAGCAGTACTTC. Protein product: CASSRGASGSYEQYF.

This CDR3 is CASSIRLYTDTQYF. The CDR3 DNA reads TGTGCCAGTAGTATCCGGCTGTACACAGATACGCAGTATTTT. The V call is TRBV19, the J call TRBJ2-3; D is unresolved. The germline V gene has CDR1 LNHDA and CDR2 SQIVND (reference sequence). The V end lost 3 bases, the J end lost 2 bases, and 9 bases lay between the germline ends. The length of the CDR3 is 14 residues.

The rearrangement joins TRBV5-1 to TRBJ2-2; 15 nucleotides agree with TRBD2. The CDR3 extends over 16 amino acids. V gave up 4 bases and J gave up 6 bases; unmatched junction bases: 4. From germline, CDR1 is SGHRS and CDR2 YFSETQ. DNA of the CDR3: TGCGCCAGCAGCGCGGGACTAGCGGGAGGCCCCGGGGAGCTGTTTTTT. Protein product: CASSAGLAGGPGELFF.

The gene calls are TRBV7-7 and TRBJ1-5; 10 positions agree with TRBD1. Trimming removed 5 bases from V and 5 bases from J; junction bases left unmatched: 15. Germline V gene sequence: CDR1 SSHAT, CDR2 FNYEAQ (reference sequence). The CDR3 runs 18 residues. The CDR3 nucleotides read TGTGCCAGCAGCCCGGGACAGGGGAAACGGGGCATCGATCAGCCCCAGCATTTT. It specifies CASSPGQGKRGIDQPQHF. Based on the CDR3 plus reference TRBV7-7 and TRBJ1-5, the full variable domain is GAGVSQSPRYKVTKRGQDVTLRCDPISSHATLYWYQQALGQGPEFLTYFNYEAQPDKSGLPSDRFSAERPEGSISTLTIQRTEQRDSAMYRCASSPGQGKRGIDQPQHFGDGTRLSIL.

This chain's CDR3 is CASSEAGVGSRHYEQYF. DNA of the CDR3: TGTGCCAGCAGTGAAGCAGGGGTCGGCTCCCGGCACTACGAGCAGTACTTC. This chain connects TRBV2 to TRBJ2-7, with D possibly matching TRBD1 (5 bases). In germline, CDR1 is SNHLY, CDR2 FYNNEI. The V end was cut by 0 bases, the J end by 3 bases, with 18 bases between. CDR3 length equals 17 residues.

This rearrangement joins TRBV14 to TRBJ2-1; 9 bases are shared with TRBD1. Germline V gene lookup returns CDR1 SGHDN and CDR2 FVKESK. This CDR3 is 14 amino acids long. Unmatched junction bases numbered 8, after V lost 5 bases and J lost 9 bases. The CDR3 loop reads CASSYRTGVFEQFF. For the CDR3, the DNA is TGTGCCAGCAGCTACCGGACAGGGGTGTTTGAGCAGTTCTTC.

The J gene is TRBJ2-3, the V gene TRBV29-1; D is undetermined. The germline CDR1 and CDR2 sequences are SQVTM and ANQGSEA. There are 12 residues in the CDR3. V was clipped by 4 bases and J by 2 bases, with 7 bases between them. CDR3 bases: TGCAGCGTTGCCAAAACCACAGATACGCAGTATTTT. This translates into CSVAKTTDTQYF.

This sequence joins TRBV4-2 and TRBJ2-7; TRBD1 is a possible D gene (6 bases). This CDR3 has 15 amino acids. Trimming removed 1 base at V and 4 bases at J, with 14 bases between. CDR1 is LGHNA, CDR2 YNFKEQ, per germline. The CDR3, as DNA: TGTGCCAGCAGCCAAGTGCAGGGGCTCCAATACGAGCAGTACTTC. Translating it yields CASSQVQGLQYEQYF.

The genes are TRBV4-1 and TRBJ2-2; a weak D match, TRBD1 (6 bases). The CDR3 covers 17 residues. V was pared by 1 base and J by 3 bases, with 15 bases between. Germline V lookup: CDR1 MGHRA, CDR2 YSYEKL. In DNA, the CDR3 is TGCGCCAGCAGCCAAGCGCCAGGACAGATATACACCGGGGAGCTGTTTTTT. Amino acids: CASSQAPGQIYTGELFF.

The chain carries TRBV7-9 and TRBJ2-3; the D gene is possibly TRBD1 (6 bases). Between the trimmed V and J ends, which lost 1 base and 6 bases, there was a span of 14 bases. The germline V gene encodes CDR1 SEHNR and CDR2 FQNEAQ (reference sequence). The CDR3 runs to 15 residues. The CDR3 region is CASSLGRGAADTQYF. DNA for the CDR3: TGTGCCAGCAGCTTAGGCAGGGGAGCAGCGGATACGCAGTATTTT.

CDR3 sequence (DNA): TGCAGCGTTGCTCCAGCCAACGATGAGCAGTTCTTC. Protein: CSVAPANDEQFF. The J gene is TRBJ2-1, the V gene TRBV29-1; no reliable D call. This CDR3 region has 12 residues. Looked up from germline, CDR1 is SQVTM and CDR2 is ANQGSEA. Trimming took 4 bases from V and 8 from J, leaving 12 bases between them.

This chain connects TRBV6-5 to TRBJ2-6; D unclear. V lost 4 bases, J lost 1 base, and 5 bases lay in between. The germline V gene has CDR1 MNHEY and CDR2 SVGAGI. CDR3 length equals 14 residues. The CDR3 sequence: CASSWGSGANVLTF. In DNA, the CDR3 is TGTGCCAGCAGTTGGGGTTCTGGGGCCAACGTCCTGACTTTC.